This T cell receptor (beta chain) was sequenced during a study of Graves' ophthalmopathy and Graves' hyperthyroidism. Whole-study results and caveats: The model predicted ophthalmopathy progression with about 71% sensitivity and around 72% specificity. Ophthalmopathy was separated from stable hyperthyroidism by a 13-signature model with 87.88% sensitivity and about 79% specificity.

As the template, RNA transcripts were used to amplify TCR beta CDR3 regions. RT-PCR with HTBI primers came first, then second-round multiplex PCR. In TCRdb, the multiplex PCR reads were re-called with MiXCR into one record per CDR3 protein. The table has about 620,000 distinct CDR3 sequences, 22% seen once; the top ten hold roughly 6.9%. From germline, CDR1 is SGHVS and CDR2 FNYEAQ. This CDR3 comprises 16 residues. The germline V and J ends were trimmed by 5 bases and 7 bases, with 23 bases remaining between them. In its sample, this clonotype was seen many times. What it binds is not known. Enrollment excluded any patients with other autoimmune diseases, uncontrolled infections, pregnancy or lactation.

Sequencing used peripheral blood. This chain joins TRBV7-6 and TRBJ1-1; the D gene is possibly TRBD1 (6 bases). The receptor was isolated from a woman under 30 with stable Graves' hyperthyroidism. Some clones in this sample may be carry-over from other donors' samples. CDR3 amino acids: CASSLTPIGGFGEAFF. In nucleotides, the CDR3 is TGTGCCAGCAGCCTCACCCCTATCGGGGGCTTCGGTGAAGCTTTCTTT.